This entry features one TCR beta chain sequence. This sample was taken from a study of T cell changes during pregnancy in multiple sclerosis. Clones were read by immunoSEQ multiplex PCR, and TCRdb kept only the in-frame ones, dropping some. The sample records roughly 49,000 clones, 75% to 90% being singletons. V lost 3 bases to trimming and J lost 4 bases; unmatched junction nucleotides: 13. Per germline, CDR1 SGDLS and CDR2 YYNGEE. The CDR3 covers 17 residues. The origin of this receptor is a female donor in good health, enrolled as a control in a pregnancy study. The genes are TRBV9 and TRBJ2-1; 7 nucleotides line up with TRBD2. Sequenced here: peripheral blood, sampled in the first trimester of pregnancy. CDR3 DNA sequence: TGTGCCAGCAGCGGCGCTGAGCGGGGCCGATCTTACAATGAGCAGTTCTTC. It encodes CASSGAERGRSYNEQFF.